The clone carrying this T cell receptor beta chain was seen a single time. The sample comes from a study of control samples from healthy donors and cancer patients. This table comes from immunoSEQ multiplex PCR, and its TCRdb copy is limited to in-frame clones, with some not included. The sample holds hundreds of thousands of clones, 82% seen once. Sequencing input: PBMCs. This TCR came from a woman aged 55-70 years with lung cancer.

In nucleotides, the CDR3 is TGCGCCAGCAGCTTGCAGGGGAACTATGGCTACACCTTC. Amino acid sequence: CASSLQGNYGYTF. This chain links TRBV5-1 with TRBJ1-2; a weak D match, TRBD1 (6 bases). Germline V CDR1 and CDR2: SGHRS, YFSETQ. There are 13 residues in the CDR3. Trimming stripped 1 base from V and 2 bases from J, with 6 bases between.